This T cell receptor (beta chain) was found in a study of T cell changes during pregnancy in multiple sclerosis. Repertoires were generated with immunoSEQ multiplex PCR, while TCRdb's copy carries only in-frame clones and drops some. The data contain around 110,000 clones, roughly 92% of them singletons. The CDR3 is 13 residues long. Germline V gene sequence: CDR1 SQVTM, CDR2 ANQGSEA. V shed 5 bases and J shed 1 base, with 11 bases lying between them. The chain recombines TRBV29-1 with TRBJ2-5; D remains unclear. The sample was peripheral blood, taken after pregnancy. This clonotype originated in a female donor with multiple sclerosis, enrolled in a pregnancy study. CDR3 region: CSVLSLPQETQYF. In DNA form, the CDR3 reads TGCAGCGTTTTGTCTCTTCCCCAAGAGACCCAGTACTTC.